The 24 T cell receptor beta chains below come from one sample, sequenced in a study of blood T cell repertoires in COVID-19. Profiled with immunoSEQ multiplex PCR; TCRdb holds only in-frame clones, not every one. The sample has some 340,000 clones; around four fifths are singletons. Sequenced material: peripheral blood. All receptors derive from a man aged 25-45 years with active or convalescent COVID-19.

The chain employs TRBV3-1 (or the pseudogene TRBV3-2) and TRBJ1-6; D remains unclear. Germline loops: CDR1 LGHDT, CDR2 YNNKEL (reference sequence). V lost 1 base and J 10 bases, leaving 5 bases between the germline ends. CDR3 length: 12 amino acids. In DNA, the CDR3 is TGTGCCAGCAGCCAAGGGCCGTCACCCCTCCACTTT. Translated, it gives CASSQGPSPLHF.

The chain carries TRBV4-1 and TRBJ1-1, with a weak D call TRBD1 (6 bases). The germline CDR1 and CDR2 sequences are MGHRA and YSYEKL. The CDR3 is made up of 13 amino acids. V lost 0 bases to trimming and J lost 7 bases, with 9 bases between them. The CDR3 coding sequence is TGCGCCAGCAGCCAAGAACAGGGATATGAAGCTTTCTTT. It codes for CASSQEQGYEAFF.

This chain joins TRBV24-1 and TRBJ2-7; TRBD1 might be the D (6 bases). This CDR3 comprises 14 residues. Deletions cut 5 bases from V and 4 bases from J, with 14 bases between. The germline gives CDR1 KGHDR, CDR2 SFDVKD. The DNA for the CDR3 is TGTGCCACCAGTGGAACAGGGTCATTTTACGAGCAGTACTTC. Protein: CATSGTGSFYEQYF.

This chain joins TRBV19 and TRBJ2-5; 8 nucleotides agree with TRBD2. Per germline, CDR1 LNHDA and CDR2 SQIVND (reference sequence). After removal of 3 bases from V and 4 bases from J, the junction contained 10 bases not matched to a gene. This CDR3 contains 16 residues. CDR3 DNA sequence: TGTGCCAGTAGTATCCAGAGGACAGCGGGAGCAGAGACCCAGTACTTC. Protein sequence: CASSIQRTAGAETQYF.

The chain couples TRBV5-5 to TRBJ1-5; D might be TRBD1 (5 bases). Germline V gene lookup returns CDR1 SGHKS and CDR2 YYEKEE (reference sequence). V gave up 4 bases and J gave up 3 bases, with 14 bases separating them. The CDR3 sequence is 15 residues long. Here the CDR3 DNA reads TGTGCCAGCAGCCTTTCGGGACTGTTCAATCAGCCCCAGCATTTT. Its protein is CASSLSGLFNQPQHF.

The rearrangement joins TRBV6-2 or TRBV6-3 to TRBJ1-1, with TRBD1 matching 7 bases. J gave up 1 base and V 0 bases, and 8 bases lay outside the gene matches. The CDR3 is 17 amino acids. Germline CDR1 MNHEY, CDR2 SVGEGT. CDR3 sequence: CASSYSTGRTGNTEAFF. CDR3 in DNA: TGTGCCAGCAGTTACTCGACAGGGAGGACAGGGAACACTGAAGCTTTCTTT.

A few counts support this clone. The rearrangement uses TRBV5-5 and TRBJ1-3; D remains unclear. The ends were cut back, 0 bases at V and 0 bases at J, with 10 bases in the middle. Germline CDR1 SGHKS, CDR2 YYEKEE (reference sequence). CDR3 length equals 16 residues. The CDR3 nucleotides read TGTGCCAGCAGCTTGGTCGCCAGGTACTCTGGAAACACCATATATTTT. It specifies CASSLVARYSGNTIYF. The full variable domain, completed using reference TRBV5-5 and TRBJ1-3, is DAGVTQSPTHLIKTRGQQVTLRCSPISGHKSVSWYQQVLGQGPQFIFQYYEKEERGRGNFPDRFSARQFPNYSSELNVNALLLGDSALYLCASSLVARYSGNTIYFGEGSWLTVV.

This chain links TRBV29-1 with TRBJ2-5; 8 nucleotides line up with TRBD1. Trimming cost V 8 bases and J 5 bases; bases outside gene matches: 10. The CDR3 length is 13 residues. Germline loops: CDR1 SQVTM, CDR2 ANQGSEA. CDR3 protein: CSLKSGGRETQYF. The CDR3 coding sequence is TGCAGCCTCAAATCAGGGGGCCGGGAGACCCAGTACTTC.

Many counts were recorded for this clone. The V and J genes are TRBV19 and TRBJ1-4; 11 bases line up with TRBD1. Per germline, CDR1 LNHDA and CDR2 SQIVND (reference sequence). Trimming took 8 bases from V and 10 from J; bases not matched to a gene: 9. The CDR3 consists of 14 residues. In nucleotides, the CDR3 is TGTGCCAGTCTTTGGACAGGGGGCAAAGCAAAACTGTTTTTT. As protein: CASLWTGGKAKLFF.

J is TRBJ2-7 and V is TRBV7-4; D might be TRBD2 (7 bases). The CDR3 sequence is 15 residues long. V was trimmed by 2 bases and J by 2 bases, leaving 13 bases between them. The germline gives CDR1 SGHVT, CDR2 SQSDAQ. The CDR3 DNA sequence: TGTGCCAGCAGCTTAAGGGAGGGGGAGACCTACGAGCAGTACTTC. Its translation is CASSLREGETYEQYF.

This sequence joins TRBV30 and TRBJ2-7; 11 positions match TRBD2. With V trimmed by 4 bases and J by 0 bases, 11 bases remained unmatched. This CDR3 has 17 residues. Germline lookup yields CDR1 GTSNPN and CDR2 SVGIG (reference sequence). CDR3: CAWTQRTSGLNSYEQYF. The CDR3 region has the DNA TGTGCCTGGACCCAACGGACTAGCGGGTTGAACTCCTACGAGCAGTACTTC. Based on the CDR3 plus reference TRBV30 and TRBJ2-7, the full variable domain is SQTIHQWPATLVQPVGSPLSLECTVEGTSNPNLYWYRQAAGRGLQLLFYSVGIGQISSEVPQNLSASRPQDRQFILSSKKLLLSDSGFYLCAWTQRTSGLNSYEQYFGPGTRLTVT.

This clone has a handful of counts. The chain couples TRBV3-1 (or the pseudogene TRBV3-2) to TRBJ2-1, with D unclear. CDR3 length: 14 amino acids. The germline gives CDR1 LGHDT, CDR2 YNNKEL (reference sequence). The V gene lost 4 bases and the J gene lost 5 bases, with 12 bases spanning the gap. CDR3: CASSLFRRDNEQFF. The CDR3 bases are TGTGCCAGCAGCCTCTTTCGACGGGACAATGAGCAGTTCTTC.

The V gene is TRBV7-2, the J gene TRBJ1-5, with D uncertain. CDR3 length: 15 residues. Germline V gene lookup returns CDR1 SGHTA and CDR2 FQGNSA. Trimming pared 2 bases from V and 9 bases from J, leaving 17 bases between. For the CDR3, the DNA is TGTGCCAGCAGCTTAACCGGAGACTATCCGAGGCCCCAGCATTTT. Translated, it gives CASSLTGDYPRPQHF.

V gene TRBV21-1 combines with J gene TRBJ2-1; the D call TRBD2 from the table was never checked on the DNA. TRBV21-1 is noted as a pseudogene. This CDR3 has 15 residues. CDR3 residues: CASSLWRAHHNEQFF. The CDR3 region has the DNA TGTGCCAGCAGCCTCTGGAGGGCCCACCACAATGAGCAGTTCTTC.

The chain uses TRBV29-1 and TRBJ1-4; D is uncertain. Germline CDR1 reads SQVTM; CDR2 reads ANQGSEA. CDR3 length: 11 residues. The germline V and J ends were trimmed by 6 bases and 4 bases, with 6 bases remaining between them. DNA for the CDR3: TGCAGCGTGCGGAGTAATGAAAAACTGTTTTTT. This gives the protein CSVRSNEKLFF.

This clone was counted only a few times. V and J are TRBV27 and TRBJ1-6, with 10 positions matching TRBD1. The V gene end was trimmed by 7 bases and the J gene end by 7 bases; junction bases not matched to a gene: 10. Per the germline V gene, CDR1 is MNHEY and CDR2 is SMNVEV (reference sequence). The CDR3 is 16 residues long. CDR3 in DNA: TGTGCCAGCACCGGGGGGGACAGGGGATTAAATTCACCCCTCCACTTT. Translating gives CASTGGDRGLNSPLHF.

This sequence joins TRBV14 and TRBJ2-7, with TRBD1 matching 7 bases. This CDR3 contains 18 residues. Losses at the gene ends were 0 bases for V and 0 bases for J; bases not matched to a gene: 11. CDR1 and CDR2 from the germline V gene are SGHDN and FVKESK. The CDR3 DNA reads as TGTGCCAGCAGCCAAGATCCAAGACAGGGCAGGAGCTCCTACGAGCAGTACTTC. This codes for CASSQDPRQGRSSYEQYF.

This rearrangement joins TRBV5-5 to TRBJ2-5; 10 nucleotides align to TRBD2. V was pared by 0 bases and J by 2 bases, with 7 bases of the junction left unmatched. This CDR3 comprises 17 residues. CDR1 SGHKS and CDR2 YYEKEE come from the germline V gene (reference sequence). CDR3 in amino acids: CASSLGVGLAAQETQYF. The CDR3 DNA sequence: TGTGCCAGCAGCTTGGGTGTAGGACTAGCGGCACAAGAGACCCAGTACTTC.

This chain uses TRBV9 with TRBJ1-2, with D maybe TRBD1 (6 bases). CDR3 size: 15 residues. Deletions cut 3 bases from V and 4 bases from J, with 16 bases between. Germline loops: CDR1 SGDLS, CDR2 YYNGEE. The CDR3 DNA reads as TGTGCCAGCAGCGGTCACGGACAGTATTCCTATGGCTACACCTTC. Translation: CASSGHGQYSYGYTF. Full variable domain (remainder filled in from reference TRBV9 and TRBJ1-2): DSGVTQTPKHLITATGQRVTLRCSPRSGDLSVYWYQQSLDQGLQFLIQYYNGEERAKGNILERFSAQQFPDLHSELNLSSLELGDSALYFCASSGHGQYSYGYTFGSGTRLTVV.

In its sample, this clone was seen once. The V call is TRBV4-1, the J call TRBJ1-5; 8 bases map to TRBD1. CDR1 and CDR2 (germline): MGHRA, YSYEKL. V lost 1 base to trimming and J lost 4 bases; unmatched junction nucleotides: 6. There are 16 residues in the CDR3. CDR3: CASSQVGRGRNQPQHF. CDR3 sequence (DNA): TGCGCCAGCAGCCAAGTCGGCAGGGGGCGAAATCAGCCCCAGCATTTT.

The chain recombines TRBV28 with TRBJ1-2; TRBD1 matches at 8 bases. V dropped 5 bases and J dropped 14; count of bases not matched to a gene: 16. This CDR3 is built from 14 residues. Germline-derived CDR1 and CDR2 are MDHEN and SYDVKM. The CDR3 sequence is CASSIRTGNSLRTF. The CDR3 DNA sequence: TGTGCCAGCAGTATTCGGACAGGGAACTCCCTAAGGACCTTC.

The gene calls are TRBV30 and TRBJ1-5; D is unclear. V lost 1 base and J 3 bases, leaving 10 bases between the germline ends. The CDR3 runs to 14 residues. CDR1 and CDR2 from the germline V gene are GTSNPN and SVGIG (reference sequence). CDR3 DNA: TGTGCCTGGAGTGCCGTGCGGTCCAATCAGCCCCAGCATTTT. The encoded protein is CAWSAVRSNQPQHF.

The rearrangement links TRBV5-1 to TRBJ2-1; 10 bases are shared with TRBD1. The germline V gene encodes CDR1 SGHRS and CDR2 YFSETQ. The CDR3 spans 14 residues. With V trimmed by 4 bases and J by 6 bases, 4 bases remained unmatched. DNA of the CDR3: TGCGCCAGCAGCGCCGGGACAGGGGCCAATGAGCAGTTCTTC. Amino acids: CASSAGTGANEQFF.

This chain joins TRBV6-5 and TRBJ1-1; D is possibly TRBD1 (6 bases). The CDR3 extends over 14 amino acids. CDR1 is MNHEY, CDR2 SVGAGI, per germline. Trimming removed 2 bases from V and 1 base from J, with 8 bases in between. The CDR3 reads CASSYTQGNTEAFF. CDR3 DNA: TGTGCCAGCAGTTACACACAGGGGAACACTGAAGCTTTCTTT.